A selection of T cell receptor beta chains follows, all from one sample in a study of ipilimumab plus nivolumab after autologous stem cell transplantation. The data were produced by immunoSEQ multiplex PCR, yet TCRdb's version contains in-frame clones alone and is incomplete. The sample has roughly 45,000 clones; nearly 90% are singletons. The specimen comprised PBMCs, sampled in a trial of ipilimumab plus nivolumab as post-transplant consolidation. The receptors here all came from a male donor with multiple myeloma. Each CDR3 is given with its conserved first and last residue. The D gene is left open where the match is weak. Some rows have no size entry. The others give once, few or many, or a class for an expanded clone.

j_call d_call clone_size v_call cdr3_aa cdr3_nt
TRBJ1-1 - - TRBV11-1 CASSLSRGAVEAFF TGTGCCAGCAGCTTGAGTCGGGGAGCGGTAGAAGCTTTCTTT
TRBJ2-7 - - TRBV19 CASSPERAHYQYF TGTGCCAGTAGTCCCGAGCGGGCGCATTATCAGTACTTC
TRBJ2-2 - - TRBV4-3 CASSQATTGELFF TGCGCCAGCAGCCAAGCCACCACCGGGGAGCTGTTTTTT
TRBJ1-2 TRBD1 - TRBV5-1 CASSSTGENGYTF TGCGCCAGCAGCTCGACAGGGGAGAATGGCTACACCTTC
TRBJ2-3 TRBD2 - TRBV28 CASKSYAGLAGDLTDTQYF TGTGCCAGCAAAAGCTACGCGGGACTAGCGGGAGATCTAACAGATACGCAGTATTTT
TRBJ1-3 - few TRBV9 CASSVGLDVGNTIYF TGTGCCAGCAGCGTAGGACTAGACGTAGGAAACACCATATATTTT
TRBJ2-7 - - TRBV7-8 CASSPKGPTSSYEQYF TGTGCCAGCAGCCCAAAGGGCCCTACGAGCTCCTACGAGCAGTACTTC
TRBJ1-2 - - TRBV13 CASRPPGSGSYGYTF TGTGCCAGCCGCCCACCGGGGTCGGGGTCCTATGGCTACACCTTC
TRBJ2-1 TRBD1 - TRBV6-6 CASSAQQGLNEQFF TGTGCCAGCAGCGCCCAACAGGGGTTAAATGAGCAGTTCTTC
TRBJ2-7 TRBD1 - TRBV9 CASSAAGTGLVEQYF TGTGCCAGCAGCGCCGCCGGGACAGGGTTAGTCGAGCAGTACTTC
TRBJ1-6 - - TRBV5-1 CASSGGQTSSYNSPLHF TGCGCCAGCAGCGGAGGACAGACGAGCTCCTATAATTCACCCCTCCACTTT
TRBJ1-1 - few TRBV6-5 CASSYSMRTVRGPFF TGTGCCAGCAGTTACTCGATGAGGACGGTGAGGGGTCCTTTCTTT
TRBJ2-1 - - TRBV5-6 CASSLVMADEQFF TGTGCCAGCAGCTTGGTAATGGCGGATGAGCAGTTCTTC
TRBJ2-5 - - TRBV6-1 CASSLDRTKAQYF TGTGCCAGCAGTCTGGACAGAACGAAGGCCCAGTACTTC
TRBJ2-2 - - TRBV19 CASSIIRDTGELFF TGTGCCAGTAGTATCATCAGGGATACCGGGGAGCTGTTTTTT